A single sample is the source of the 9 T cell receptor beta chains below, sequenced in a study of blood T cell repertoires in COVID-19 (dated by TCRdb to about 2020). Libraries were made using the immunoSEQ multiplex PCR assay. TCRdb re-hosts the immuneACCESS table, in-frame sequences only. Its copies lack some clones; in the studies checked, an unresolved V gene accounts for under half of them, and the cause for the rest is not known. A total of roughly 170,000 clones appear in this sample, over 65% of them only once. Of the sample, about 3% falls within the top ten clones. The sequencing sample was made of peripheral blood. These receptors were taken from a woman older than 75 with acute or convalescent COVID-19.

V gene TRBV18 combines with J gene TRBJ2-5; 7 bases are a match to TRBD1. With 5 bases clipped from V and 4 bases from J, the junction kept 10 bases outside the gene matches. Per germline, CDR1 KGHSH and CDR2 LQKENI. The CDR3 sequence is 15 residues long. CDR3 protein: CASSFATGVLETQYF. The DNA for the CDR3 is TGTGCCAGCTCATTCGCTACAGGGGTTCTAGAGACCCAGTACTTC. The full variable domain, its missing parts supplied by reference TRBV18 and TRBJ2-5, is NAGVMQNPRHLVRRRGQEARLRCSPMKGHSHVYWYRQLPEEGLKFMVYLQKENIIDESGMPKERFSAEFPKEGPSILRIQQVVRGDSAAYFCASSFATGVLETQYFGPGTRLLVL.

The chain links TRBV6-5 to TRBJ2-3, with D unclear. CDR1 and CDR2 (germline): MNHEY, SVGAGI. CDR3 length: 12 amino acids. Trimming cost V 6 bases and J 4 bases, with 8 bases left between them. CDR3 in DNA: TGTGCCAGCAGATCGAGCTCAGATACGCAGTATTTT. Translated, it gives CASRSSSDTQYF.

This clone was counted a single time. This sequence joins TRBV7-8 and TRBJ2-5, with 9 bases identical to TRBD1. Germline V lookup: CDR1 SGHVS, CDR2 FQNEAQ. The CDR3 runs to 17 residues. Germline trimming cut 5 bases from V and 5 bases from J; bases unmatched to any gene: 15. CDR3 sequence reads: CASSPTERDREWETQYF. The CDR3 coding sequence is TGTGCCAGCAGCCCAACCGAGAGGGACAGGGAGTGGGAGACCCAGTACTTC.

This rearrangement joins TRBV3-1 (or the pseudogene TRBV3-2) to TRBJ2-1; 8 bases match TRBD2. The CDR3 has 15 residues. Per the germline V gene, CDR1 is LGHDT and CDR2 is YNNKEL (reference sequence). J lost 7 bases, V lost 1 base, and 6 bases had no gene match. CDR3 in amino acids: CASSQAQREQNEQFF. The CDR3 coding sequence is TGTGCCAGCAGCCAAGCTCAGCGGGAGCAGAATGAGCAGTTCTTC.

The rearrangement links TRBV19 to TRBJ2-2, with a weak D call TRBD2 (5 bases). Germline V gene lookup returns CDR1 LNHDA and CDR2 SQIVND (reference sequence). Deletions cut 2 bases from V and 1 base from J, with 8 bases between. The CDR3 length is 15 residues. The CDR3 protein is CASSIIGRNTGELFF. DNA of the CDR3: TGTGCCAGTAGTATAATAGGGAGGAACACCGGGGAGCTGTTTTTT.

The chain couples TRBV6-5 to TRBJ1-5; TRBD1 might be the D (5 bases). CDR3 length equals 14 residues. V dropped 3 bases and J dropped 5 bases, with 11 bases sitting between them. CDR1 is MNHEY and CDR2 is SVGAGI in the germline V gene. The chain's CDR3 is CASSYSRVDQPQHF. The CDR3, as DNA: TGTGCCAGCAGTTATAGCAGGGTGGATCAGCCCCAGCATTTT.

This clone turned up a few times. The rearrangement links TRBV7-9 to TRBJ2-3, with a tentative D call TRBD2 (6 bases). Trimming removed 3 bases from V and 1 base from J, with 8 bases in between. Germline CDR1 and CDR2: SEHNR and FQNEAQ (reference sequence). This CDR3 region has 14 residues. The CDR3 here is CASSLSGGTDTQYF. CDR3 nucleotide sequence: TGTGCCAGCAGCTTGTCGGGGGGCACAGATACGCAGTATTTT. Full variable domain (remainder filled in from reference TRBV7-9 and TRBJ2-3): DTGVSQNPRHKITKRGQNVTFRCDPISEHNRLYWYRQTLGQGPEFLTYFQNEAQLEKSRLLSDRFSAERPKGSFSTLEIQRTEQGDSAMYLCASSLSGGTDTQYFGPGTRLTVL.

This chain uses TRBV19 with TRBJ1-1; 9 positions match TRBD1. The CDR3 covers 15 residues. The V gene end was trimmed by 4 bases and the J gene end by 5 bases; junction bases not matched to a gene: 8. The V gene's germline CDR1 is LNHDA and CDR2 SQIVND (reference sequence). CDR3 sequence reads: CASSSGQGRSTEAFF. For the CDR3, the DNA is TGTGCCAGTAGTAGCGGACAGGGGCGAAGTACTGAAGCTTTCTTT.

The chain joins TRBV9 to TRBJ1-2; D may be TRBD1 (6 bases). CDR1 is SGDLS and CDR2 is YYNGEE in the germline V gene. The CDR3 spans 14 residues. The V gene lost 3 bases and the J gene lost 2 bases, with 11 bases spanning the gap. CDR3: CASSGWGGNYGYTF. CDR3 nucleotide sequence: TGTGCCAGCAGCGGTTGGGGGGGCAACTATGGCTACACCTTC.